The rows below give T cell receptor beta chains drawn from one sample of a study of tissue T cells after allogeneic stem cell transplantation. Sequencing used immunoSEQ multiplex PCR; TCRdb keeps in-frame clones, though not all of them. The sample contains about 26,000 clones, more than 80% of which appear only once. The source material was blood, sampled before transplantation. The receptors were gathered from a male donor at least 60 years old who later had graft-versus-host disease after an allogeneic stem cell transplant. CDR3s leave out the opening cysteine and the closing phenylalanine or tryptophan. The order of the fields is V gene, J gene, D gene, CDR3 protein. D genes are given only for firm matches.

V: TRBV15
J: TRBJ2-7
D: .
CDR3: ATSREGSSYEQY

V: TRBV19
J: TRBJ1-1
D: .
CDR3: ASSISLNTEAF

V: TRBV19
J: TRBJ2-7
D: .
CDR3: ASSGRGGTYAQY

V: TRBV5-8
J: TRBJ1-1
D: TRBD1
CDR3: ASSLADGQGNRNTEAF

V: TRBV4-3
J: TRBJ1-2
D: .
CDR3: ASSQGDVSLLGGYT

V: TRBV29-1
J: TRBJ1-5
D: TRBD1
CDR3: SVVDGTADQPQH

V: TRBV28
J: TRBJ1-5
D: TRBD1
CDR3: ASSLINRGLVNQPQH

V: TRBV23-1
J: TRBJ2-2
D: TRBD2
CDR3: ASSQSSLTSGPNTGELF

V: TRBV7-9
J: TRBJ1-6
D: .
CDR3: ASSLAGLGSPLH

V: TRBV4-1
J: TRBJ2-7
D: .
CDR3: ASSQDAGQGSY